This T cell receptor (beta chain) was recorded in a study of blood T cell repertoires in COVID-19. Background on the study: Acute and convalescent COVID-19 samples came from the United States, Italy and Spain. PBMCs, B-cell-depleted T cells, or T cells provided the cDNA or gDNA that made up the material.

Per the study methods: Estimates of nucleated cell counts were drawn from the amplification of reference gene primers. Sequenced by immunoSEQ multiplex PCR; TCRdb stores in-frame clones only, minus some. Clone size and the V and J calls come from that table; the DNA yielded D and trimming. Found here are about 300,000 clones, 70% to 90% of them singletons; the top ten hold 6.9%. The source of this sequence is a woman aged 25-40 years who had recovered from COVID-19. The sample comprised peripheral blood.

The CDR3 nucleotides read TGTGCCAGCTCACCACCTTCAAGAGTGCACACTGAAGCTTTCTTT. Protein sequence: CASSPPSRVHTEAFF. J is TRBJ1-1 and V is TRBV18; D remains ambiguous. The CDR3 totals 15 residues. In germline, CDR1 is KGHSH, CDR2 LQKENI. V gave up 0 bases and J gave up 3 bases, with 11 bases separating them.